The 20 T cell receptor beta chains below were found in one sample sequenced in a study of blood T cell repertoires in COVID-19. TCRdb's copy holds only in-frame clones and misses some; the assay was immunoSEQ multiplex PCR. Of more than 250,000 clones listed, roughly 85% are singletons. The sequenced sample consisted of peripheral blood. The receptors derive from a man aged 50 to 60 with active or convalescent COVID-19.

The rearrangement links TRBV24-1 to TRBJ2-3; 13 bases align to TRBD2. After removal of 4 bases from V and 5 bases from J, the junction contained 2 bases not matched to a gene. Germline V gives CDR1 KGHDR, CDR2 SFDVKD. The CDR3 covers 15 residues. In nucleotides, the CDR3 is TGTGCCACCAGTGAACTAGCGGGAGGGAGAGATACGCAGTATTTT. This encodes CATSELAGGRDTQYF.

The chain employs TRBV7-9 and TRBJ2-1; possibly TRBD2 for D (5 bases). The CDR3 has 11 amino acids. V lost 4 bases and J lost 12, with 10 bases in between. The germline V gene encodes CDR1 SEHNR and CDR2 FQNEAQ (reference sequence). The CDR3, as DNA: TGTGCCAGCAGCTCGGGGTATGGGCAGTTCTTC. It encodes CASSSGYGQFF.

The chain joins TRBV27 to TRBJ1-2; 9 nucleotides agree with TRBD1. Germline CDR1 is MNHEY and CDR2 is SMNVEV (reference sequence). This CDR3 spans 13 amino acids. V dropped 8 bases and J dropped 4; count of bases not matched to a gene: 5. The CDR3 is CASGRQGVYGYTF. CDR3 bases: TGTGCCAGCGGGCGACAGGGGGTCTATGGCTACACCTTC.

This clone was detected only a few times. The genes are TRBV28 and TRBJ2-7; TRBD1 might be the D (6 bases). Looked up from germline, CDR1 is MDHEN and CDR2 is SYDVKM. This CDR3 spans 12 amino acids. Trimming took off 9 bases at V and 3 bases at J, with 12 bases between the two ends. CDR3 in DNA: TGTGCCAGTTATGACAGGAACTACGAGCAGTACTTC. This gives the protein CASYDRNYEQYF.

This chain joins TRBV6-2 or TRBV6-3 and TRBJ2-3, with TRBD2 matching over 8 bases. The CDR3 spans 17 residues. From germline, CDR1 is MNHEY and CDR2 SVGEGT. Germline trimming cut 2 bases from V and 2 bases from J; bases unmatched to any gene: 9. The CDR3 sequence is CASSYHPVLADTDTQYF. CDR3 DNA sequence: TGTGCCAGCAGTTACCACCCCGTACTAGCGGACACAGATACGCAGTATTTT.

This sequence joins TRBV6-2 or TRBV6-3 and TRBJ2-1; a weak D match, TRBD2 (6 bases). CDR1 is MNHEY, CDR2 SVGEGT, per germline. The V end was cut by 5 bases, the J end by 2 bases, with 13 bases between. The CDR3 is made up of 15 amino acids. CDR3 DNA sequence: TGTGCCAGCAGTCGACTAGGGGACCCCTACAATGAGCAGTTCTTC. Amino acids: CASSRLGDPYNEQFF.

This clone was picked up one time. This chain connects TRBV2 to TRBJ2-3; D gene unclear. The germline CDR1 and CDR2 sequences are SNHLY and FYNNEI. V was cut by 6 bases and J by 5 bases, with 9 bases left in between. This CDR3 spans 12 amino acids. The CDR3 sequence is CASRRIVDTQYF. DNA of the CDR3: TGTGCCAGCAGGAGGATCGTAGATACGCAGTATTTT. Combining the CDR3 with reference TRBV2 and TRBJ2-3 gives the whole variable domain EPEVTQTPSHQVTQMGQEVILRCVPISNHLYFYWYRQILGQKVEFLVSFYNNEISEKSEIFDDQFSVERPDGSNFTLKIRSTKLEDSAMYFCASRRIVDTQYFGPGTRLTVL.

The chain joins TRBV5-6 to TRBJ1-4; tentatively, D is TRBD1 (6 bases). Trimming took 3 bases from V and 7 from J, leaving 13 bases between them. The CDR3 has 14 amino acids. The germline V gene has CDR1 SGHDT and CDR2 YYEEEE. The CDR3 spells CASSSKRGIEKLFF. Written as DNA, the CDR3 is TGTGCCAGCAGCTCAAAAAGGGGGATTGAAAAACTGTTTTTT. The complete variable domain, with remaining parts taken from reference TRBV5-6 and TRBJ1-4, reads DAGVTQSPTHLIKTRGQQVTLRCSPKSGHDTVSWYQQALGQGPQFIFQYYEEEERQRGNFPDRFSGHQFPNYSSELNVNALLLGDSALYLCASSSKRGIEKLFFGSGTQLSVL.

The CDR3 DNA sequence: TGTGCCAGCAGTCCCCTAGGACAACGACAGCCTTTCTTT. Protein product: CASSPLGQRQPFF. This chain joins TRBV28 and TRBJ1-1; weak D call: TRBD1 (5 bases). This CDR3 spans 13 amino acids. Deletions cut 5 bases from V and 12 bases from J, with 19 bases between. Germline-derived CDR1 and CDR2 are MDHEN and SYDVKM.

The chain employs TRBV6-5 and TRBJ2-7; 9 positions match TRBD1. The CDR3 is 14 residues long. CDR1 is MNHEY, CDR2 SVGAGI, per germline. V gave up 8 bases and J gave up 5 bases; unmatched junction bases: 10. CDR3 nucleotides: TGTGCCAGCGTCTCGGGGACAGGGTATAACGAGCAGTACTTC. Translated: CASVSGTGYNEQYF.

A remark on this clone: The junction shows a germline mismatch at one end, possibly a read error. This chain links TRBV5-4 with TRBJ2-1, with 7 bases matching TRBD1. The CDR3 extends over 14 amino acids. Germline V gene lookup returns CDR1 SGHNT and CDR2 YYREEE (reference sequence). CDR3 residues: CASSSAPRTGTVIF. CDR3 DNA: TGTGCCAGCAGCTCGGCTCCCCGCACCGGGACAGTAATCTTC.

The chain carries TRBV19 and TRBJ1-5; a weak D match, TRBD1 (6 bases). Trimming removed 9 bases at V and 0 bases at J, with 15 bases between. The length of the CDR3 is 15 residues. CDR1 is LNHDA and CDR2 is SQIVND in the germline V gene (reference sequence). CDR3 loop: CASERGGLSNQPQHF. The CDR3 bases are TGTGCCAGCGAACGCGGGGGGCTTAGCAATCAGCCCCAGCATTTT.

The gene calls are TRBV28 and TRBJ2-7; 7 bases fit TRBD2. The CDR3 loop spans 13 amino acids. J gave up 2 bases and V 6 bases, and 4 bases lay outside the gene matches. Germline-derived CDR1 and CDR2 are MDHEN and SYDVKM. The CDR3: CASSRSGAYEQYF. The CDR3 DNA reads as TGTGCCAGCAGCCGAAGCGGGGCCTACGAGCAGTACTTC.

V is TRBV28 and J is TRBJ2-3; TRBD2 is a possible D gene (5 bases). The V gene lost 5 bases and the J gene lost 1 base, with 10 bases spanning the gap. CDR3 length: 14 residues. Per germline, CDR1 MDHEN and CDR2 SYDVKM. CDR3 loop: CASSKDSGTDTQYF. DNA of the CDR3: TGTGCCAGCAGTAAGGACTCTGGCACAGATACGCAGTATTTT.

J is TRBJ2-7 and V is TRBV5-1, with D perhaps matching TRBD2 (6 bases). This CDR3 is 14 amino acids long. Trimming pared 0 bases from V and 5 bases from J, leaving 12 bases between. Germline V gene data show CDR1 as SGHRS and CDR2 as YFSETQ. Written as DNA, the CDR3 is TGCGCCAGCAGCTTGGCAGGGACTTCGAACGAGCAGTACTTC. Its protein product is CASSLAGTSNEQYF.

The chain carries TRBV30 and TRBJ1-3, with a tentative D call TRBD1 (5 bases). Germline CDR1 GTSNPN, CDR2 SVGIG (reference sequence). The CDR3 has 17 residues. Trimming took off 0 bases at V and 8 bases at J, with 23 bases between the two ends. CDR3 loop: CAWSVPYRQFMEDTIYF. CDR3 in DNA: TGTGCCTGGAGTGTACCCTATCGACAGTTTATGGAAGACACCATATATTTT.

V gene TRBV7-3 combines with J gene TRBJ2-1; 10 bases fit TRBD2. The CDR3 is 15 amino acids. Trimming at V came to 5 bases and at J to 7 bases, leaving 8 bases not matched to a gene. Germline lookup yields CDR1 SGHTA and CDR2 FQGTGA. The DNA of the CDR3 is TGTGCCAGCAGCCTAGAGCTAGCGGGAGCGAATGAGCAGTTCTTC. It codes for CASSLELAGANEQFF.

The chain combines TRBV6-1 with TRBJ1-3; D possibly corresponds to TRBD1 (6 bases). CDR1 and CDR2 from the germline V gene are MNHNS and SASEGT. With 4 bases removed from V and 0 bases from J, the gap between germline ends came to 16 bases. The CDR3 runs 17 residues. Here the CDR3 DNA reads TGTGCCAGCAGTGTCTCCGGACAGAGAAGCTCTGGAAACACCATATATTTT. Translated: CASSVSGQRSSGNTIYF.

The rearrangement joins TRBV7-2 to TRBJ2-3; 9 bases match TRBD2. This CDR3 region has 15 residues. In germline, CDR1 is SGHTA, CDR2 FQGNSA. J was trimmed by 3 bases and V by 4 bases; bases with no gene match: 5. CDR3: CASSSPSGVTDTQYF. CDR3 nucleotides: TGTGCCAGCAGCTCCCCTAGCGGGGTGACAGATACGCAGTATTTT.

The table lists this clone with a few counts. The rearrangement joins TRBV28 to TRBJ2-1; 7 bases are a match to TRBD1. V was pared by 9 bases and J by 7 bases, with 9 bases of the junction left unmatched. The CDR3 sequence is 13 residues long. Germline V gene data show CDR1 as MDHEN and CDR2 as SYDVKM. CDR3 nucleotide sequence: TGTGCCAGTTACTTGACAGGGCGAAATGAGCAGTTCTTC. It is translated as CASYLTGRNEQFF.